The present entry profiles one T cell receptor beta chain with its context. Its target is unknown. The data originate from a study of graft-versus-host responses after intestinal transplantation. Study-wide context: Every recipient underwent anti-thymocyte globulin induction, then tacrolimus and steroids for around three years.

The table came from immunoSEQ multiplex PCR; TCRdb's copy has only in-frame clones and leaves some out. The top ten hold approximately 0.97% of the sample, which has more than 95,000 clones, about 88% seen once. Whole-study findings and limits: GvH clonotypes were identified within recipient marrow, with a subset emerging first in ileum or blood.

Sequenced here: unstimulated CD4+ T cells sorted from spleen or lymph node cells, sampled before intestinal transplant. The sequence was obtained from a human donor who received an intestinal transplant.

The CDR3 protein is CASSYFGTIYF. The DNA of the CDR3 is TGTGCCAGCAGTTATTTTGGCACCATATATTTT. The V gene is TRBV6-5, the J gene TRBJ1-3; D is ambiguous. V was clipped by 3 bases and J by 9 bases, with 6 bases between them. In germline, CDR1 is MNHEY, CDR2 SVGAGI. The CDR3 sequence is 11 residues long.